This entry lists 18 T cell receptor beta chains sequenced from one sample in a study of vaccination and CD4 T cells after COVID-19. No antigens are known for them. The treatment here: approximately 11-day PBMC culture with coronavirus spike peptide pools or control peptides (ViraFEST assay). At the Johns Hopkins FTIC core, DNA taken from cultured CD4+ T cells was sequenced by way of the Oncomine TCR Beta short-read assay. Each CDR3 protein gets one entry after TCRdb re-called the PCR reads with MiXCR. The sample has under 20,000 distinct CDR3 sequences; around 44% are singletons. The sequencing here drew on CD4+ T cells from blood, cultured in vitro, taken before SARS-CoV-2 vaccination. The receptors shown here come from a human donor who had recovered from COVID-19.

The V gene is TRBV28, the J gene TRBJ2-3, with D hard to call. V lost 3 bases to trimming and J lost 7 bases, with 8 bases between them. There are 12 residues in the CDR3. Germline lookup yields CDR1 MDHEN and CDR2 SYDVKM. DNA for the CDR3: TGTGCCAGCAGTTTCACCGGAAATACGCAGTATTTT. This sequence encodes CASSFTGNTQYF.

The rearrangement links TRBV12-3 or TRBV12-4 to TRBJ2-3; a possible D gene is TRBD1 (6 bases). CDR3 length: 14 residues. Between the trimmed V and J ends, which lost 2 bases and 2 bases, there was a span of 8 bases. The CDR3 nucleotides read TGTGCCAGCAGTTTAACGGGACACACAGATACGCAGTATTTT. Translated, it gives CASSLTGHTDTQYF.

The J gene is TRBJ1-1, the V gene TRBV4-1; D gene uncertain. The CDR3 spans 14 residues. V was clipped by 0 bases and J by 3 bases, with 8 bases between them. Per germline, CDR1 MGHRA and CDR2 YSYEKL. The CDR3, as DNA: TGCGCCAGCAGCCAAGATATTCGAGACACTGAAGCTTTCTTT. This translates into CASSQDIRDTEAFF.

The CDR3 coding sequence is TGCAGCGTCCGACAGGGTGGTGAGACCCAGTACTTC. Protein sequence: CSVRQGGETQYF. This chain joins TRBV29-1 and TRBJ2-5; 7 nucleotides match TRBD1. Trimming at V came to 6 bases and at J to 5 bases, leaving 6 bases not matched to a gene. CDR1 is SQVTM and CDR2 is ANQGSEA in the germline V gene. This CDR3 is built from 12 residues. The entire variable domain, with the rest obtained from reference TRBV29-1 and TRBJ2-5, is as follows: SAVISQKPSRDICQRGTSLTIQCQVDSQVTMMFWYRQQPGQSLTLIATANQGSEATYESGFVIDKFPISRPNLTFSTLTVSNMSPEDSSIYLCSVRQGGETQYFGPGTRLLVL.

V and J are TRBV20-1 and TRBJ2-1, with 7 bases matching TRBD2. There are 14 residues in the CDR3. The trim removed 3 bases at V and 6 bases at J, leaving 8 bases unmatched. Looked up from germline, CDR1 is DFQATT and CDR2 is SNEGSKA (reference sequence). The CDR3 reads CSASYSGNSNEQFF. CDR3 DNA: TGCAGTGCTAGTTACAGCGGGAATTCCAATGAGCAGTTCTTC.

This clonotype was observed a handful of times. The rearrangement joins TRBV7-8 to TRBJ1-1, with TRBD1 matching over 7 bases. This CDR3 is 14 amino acids long. Trimming at V came to 6 bases and at J to 2 bases, leaving 6 bases not matched to a gene. CDR1 SGHVS and CDR2 FQNEAQ come from the germline V gene. As DNA, the CDR3 is TGTGCCAGCAGGTTGGACAGGATTAACACTGAAGCTTTCTTT. Protein: CASRLDRINTEAFF.

The chain uses TRBV11-2 and TRBJ2-3, with 11 bases matching TRBD2. Per the germline V gene, CDR1 is SGHAT and CDR2 is FQNNGV. The CDR3 contains 18 residues. Trimming cost V 6 bases and J 0 bases; bases outside gene matches: 11. As DNA, the CDR3 is TGTGCCAGCAGACCGGGACTAGCGGTCGGTCGTAGCACAGATACGCAGTATTTT. Translating gives CASRPGLAVGRSTDTQYF.

This clonotype was seen a handful of times. The V and J genes are TRBV11-3 and TRBJ2-3, with D perhaps TRBD2 (5 bases). Deletions cut 5 bases from V and 0 bases from J, with 9 bases between. CDR3 length equals 14 residues. CDR1 is SGHNT and CDR2 is YENEEA in the germline V gene. The CDR3 DNA is TGTGCCAGCAGCGCGGGTGCGAGCACAGATACGCAGTATTTT. It codes for CASSAGASTDTQYF.

This sequence joins TRBV7-8 and TRBJ1-5, with no clear D. The CDR3 totals 13 residues. Germline V lookup: CDR1 SGHVS, CDR2 FQNEAQ. The germline V and J ends were trimmed by 4 bases and 3 bases, with 7 bases remaining between them. CDR3 sequence reads: CASSSAYNQPQHF. CDR3 in DNA: TGTGCCAGCAGCTCAGCATACAATCAGCCCCAGCATTTT. Drawing the rest from reference TRBV7-8 and TRBJ1-5, the complete variable domain is GAGVSQSPRYKVAKRGQDVALRCDPISGHVSLFWYQQALGQGPEFLTYFQNEAQLDKSGLPSDRFFAERPEGSVSTLKIQRTQQEDSAVYLCASSSAYNQPQHFGDGTRLSIL.

This chain uses TRBV7-2 with TRBJ2-7; 9 nucleotides agree with TRBD2. V lost 5 bases to trimming and J lost 6 bases; unmatched junction nucleotides: 8. The germline V gene encodes CDR1 SGHTA and CDR2 FQGNSA. This CDR3 is 14 amino acids long. The CDR3 nucleotides are TGTGCCAGCAGCCGGCGGGAGGGGTTCGGCGAGCAGTACTTC. Encoded protein: CASSRREGFGEQYF.

DNA for the CDR3: TGCGCCAGCAGCTCGGGGGCAGGGCGCCGCGAGCAGTACTTC. Its translation is CASSSGAGRREQYF. The rearrangement uses TRBV5-1 and TRBJ2-7; perhaps D is TRBD1 or TRBD2 (6 bases each). Trimming removed 3 bases at V and 6 bases at J, with 16 bases between. The length of the CDR3 is 14 residues. The germline CDR1 and CDR2 sequences are SGHRS and YFSETQ.

This clonotype was detected a few times. The chain has TRBV7-2 and TRBJ1-2, with unresolved D. The CDR3 runs to 16 residues. Germline V gene lookup returns CDR1 SGHTA and CDR2 FQGNSA. Trimming cost V 1 base and J 5 bases, with 17 bases left between them. The DNA of the CDR3 is TGTGCCAGCAGCTTAGAGCCGGGAACCCTTTCATATGGCTACACCTTC. Translated, it gives CASSLEPGTLSYGYTF.

With respect to this clonotype: Relative to the germline gene, one junction end is altered; a read error may explain this. The chain combines TRBV11-2 with TRBJ2-1; D perhaps matches TRBD1 (6 bases). Germline V gene sequence: CDR1 SGHAT, CDR2 FQNNGV. CDR3 length: 12 amino acids. The CDR3 DNA is TGTACCAGCAGCCCGCAGGGGAATGAGCAGTTCTTC. It codes for CTSSPQGNEQFF.

This clonotype was picked up one time. This chain uses TRBV7-2 with TRBJ2-1; 8 bases line up with TRBD2. V shed 5 bases and J 13 bases; nucleotides not matched to a gene: 7. This CDR3 comprises 12 residues. Germline lookup yields CDR1 SGHTA and CDR2 FQGNSA. The CDR3 spells CASSQKTSAQFF. Here the CDR3 DNA reads TGTGCCAGCAGCCAGAAGACTAGCGCTCAGTTCTTC.

This clonotype came up a few times. The chain employs TRBV10-1 and TRBJ1-1; 9 bases map to TRBD1. The junction had 3 bases not matched to a gene; V was cut back by 11 bases and J by 2 bases. Germline V CDR1 and CDR2: WNHNN, SYGVQD (reference sequence). The CDR3 covers 12 residues. CDR3 DNA: TGCGCCGGGGACAGGGATAACACTGAAGCTTTCTTT. Translated: CAGDRDNTEAFF.

The chain has TRBV19 and TRBJ1-5; D not certain. The CDR3 spans 14 residues. The V gene's germline CDR1 is LNHDA and CDR2 SQIVND (reference sequence). The V end was cut by 3 bases, the J end by 2 bases, with 8 bases between. The CDR3 spells CASSIWGGNQPQHF. The CDR3 region has the DNA TGTGCCAGTAGTATTTGGGGAGGCAATCAGCCCCAGCATTTT.

The chain couples TRBV2 to TRBJ2-3; D unclear. The germline gives CDR1 SNHLY, CDR2 FYNNEI. V lost 8 bases and J lost 2, with 5 bases in between. The CDR3 spans 11 residues. DNA of the CDR3: TGTGCCAGCTGTTACACAGATACGCAGTATTTT. This codes for CASCYTDTQYF.

This clonotype came up a few times. V and J are TRBV10-3 and TRBJ1-5; no reliable D call. V was trimmed by 11 bases and J by 1 base, leaving 21 bases between them. CDR3 length: 16 residues. Germline V gives CDR1 ENHRY, CDR2 SYGVKD. CDR3 sequence reads: CASQDIRKGSNQPQHF. DNA for the CDR3: TGTGCCTCCCAAGACATTCGAAAAGGGAGCAATCAGCCCCAGCATTTT.